One sample yielded the 12 T cell receptor beta chains listed below, sequenced in a study of T-cell reconstitution after alpha-beta-depleted transplantation in children. Researchers prepared the TCRbeta library using unique molecular identifiers, the study reports. TCRdb reanalysed the PCR reads using MiXCR and keeps one entry per CDR3 protein. The repertoire includes about 600,000 distinct CDR3 sequences, 10% to 15% of them detected once, and about 2.2% sits in the top ten. The sequencing here drew on PBMCs, mostly from graft donor cells, taken 360 days after TCRalphabeta/CD19-depleted stem cell transplant. These receptors all stem from a male patient under 18 who had a stem cell transplant for acute myeloid leukemia, so the T cells may come from the graft donor.

Ten or more counts support this clonotype. This sequence joins TRBV5-1 and TRBJ2-7, with 11 bases matching TRBD2. The CDR3 totals 16 residues. Germline V gene lookup returns CDR1 SGHRS and CDR2 YFSETQ. V dropped 4 bases and J dropped 4; count of bases not matched to a gene: 10. The chain's CDR3 is CASSLLTSGGLYEQYF. Written as DNA, the CDR3 is TGCGCCAGCAGCCTCTTAACTAGCGGGGGTCTGTACGAGCAGTACTTC. The full variable domain, rest sourced from reference TRBV5-1 and TRBJ2-7, is KAGVTQTPRYLIKTRGQQVTLSCSPISGHRSVSWYQQTPGQGLQFLFEYFSETQRNKGNFPGRFSGRQFSNSRSEMNVSTLELGDSALYLCASSLLTSGGLYEQYFGPGTRLTVT.

The chain carries TRBV20-1 and TRBJ1-5; possible D gene TRBD1, 6 bases. V was clipped by 6 bases and J by 3 bases, with 24 bases between them. CDR3 length equals 17 residues. Per germline, CDR1 DFQATT and CDR2 SNEGSKA (reference sequence). The DNA for the CDR3 is TGCAGTGCCTCCTATGGGGGGGCAGGGTTAAACAATCAGCCCCAGCATTTT. Translating gives CSASYGGAGLNNQPQHF.

This clonotype came up a few times. The chain combines TRBV7-2 with TRBJ2-7, with 8 bases aligning to TRBD2. CDR1 is SGHTA and CDR2 is FQGNSA in the germline V gene. Trimming took 4 bases from V and 5 from J; bases not matched to a gene: 10. The CDR3 has 15 amino acids. This CDR3 reads CASSSAGTRVHEQYF. Here the CDR3 DNA reads TGTGCCAGCAGCTCCGCCGGGACTAGAGTCCACGAGCAGTACTTC.

The V and J genes are TRBV10-3 and TRBJ2-7; 7 positions match TRBD2. With V trimmed by 10 bases and J by 2 bases, 5 bases remained unmatched. The CDR3 has 12 residues. Germline values: CDR1 ENHRY, CDR2 SYGVKD. This chain's CDR3 is CATGGLAYEQYF. The CDR3 nucleotides are TGTGCCACCGGAGGACTAGCCTACGAGCAGTACTTC.

This clonotype was detected a few times. The V call is TRBV7-2, the J call TRBJ2-7, with 10 bases identical to TRBD2. J gave up 4 bases and V 6 bases, and 9 bases lay outside the gene matches. The germline gives CDR1 SGHTA, CDR2 FQGNSA. The CDR3 runs to 15 residues. CDR3 DNA: TGTGCCAGCAGTTATAGCGGGAGGCAGACATACGAGCAGTACTTC. Encoded protein: CASSYSGRQTYEQYF.

The gene calls are TRBV28 and TRBJ2-7, with 10 bases lining up with TRBD1. This CDR3 is 14 amino acids long. With V trimmed by 9 bases and J by 2 bases, 7 bases remained unmatched. Germline V lookup: CDR1 MDHEN, CDR2 SYDVKM. The CDR3 nucleotides read TGTGCCAGTTTCACCGGGACAGGGGCCTACGAGCAGTACTTC. Translation gives CASFTGTGAYEQYF.

This clonotype was observed at least ten times. The CDR3 DNA follows: TGCAGCGTCCCCCTGGGGGTTGCTAGCACAGATACGCAGTATTTT. Translation: CSVPLGVASTDTQYF. The rearrangement joins TRBV29-1 to TRBJ2-3, with D perhaps being TRBD1 or TRBD2 (5 bases each). Germline V CDR1 and CDR2: SQVTM, ANQGSEA. The CDR3 contains 15 residues. The ends were cut back, 6 bases at V and 0 bases at J, with 16 bases in the middle.

The J gene is TRBJ2-3, the V gene TRBV7-3; either TRBD1 or TRBD2 may supply D (5 bases each). Germline lookup yields CDR1 SGHTA and CDR2 FQGTGA. V lost 3 bases to trimming and J lost 6 bases, with 10 bases between them. CDR3 length: 13 amino acids. The CDR3 region has the DNA TGTGCCAGCAGCTTGACGGGGCAGGATACGCAGTATTTT. Protein sequence: CASSLTGQDTQYF.

To note about this clonotype: This may stem from a read error, because a much larger clone lies one nucleotide away. The chain uses TRBV20-1 and TRBJ2-7, with 7 bases lining up with TRBD2. CDR3 length: 15 residues. Germline V gene lookup returns CDR1 DFQATT and CDR2 SNEGSKA (reference sequence). CDR3 residues: CCARGSSGLLYEQYF. The CDR3, as DNA: TGCTGTGCTAGGGGTTCTAGCGGACTCCTCTACGAGCAGTACTTC.

CDR3 in amino acids: CSARVGGLRNEQYF. The CDR3 bases are TGCAGTGCTAGAGTGGGGGGATTGAGGAACGAGCAGTACTTC. The genes are TRBV20-1 and TRBJ2-7; the D gene is possibly TRBD2 (6 bases). The CDR3 is 14 amino acids. Germline values: CDR1 DFQATT, CDR2 SNEGSKA (reference sequence). V was shortened by 1 base and J by 5 bases, with 15 bases between the two germline ends.

This chain uses TRBV6-1 with TRBJ1-5, with TRBD1 as a possible D gene (6 bases). V was clipped by 4 bases and J by 9 bases, with 16 bases between them. CDR3 size: 14 residues. Germline assignment: CDR1 MNHNS and CDR2 SASEGT. CDR3 DNA sequence: TGTGCCAGCAGTGGACCGGGGGCTTACGGGCCCCAGCATTTT. Encoded protein: CASSGPGAYGPQHF.

This clonotype has more than one count but fewer than ten. The rearrangement uses TRBV5-6 and TRBJ2-6; TRBD2 is a possible D gene (6 bases). Trimming took 2 bases from V and 5 from J, leaving 23 bases between them. The CDR3 consists of 19 residues. Germline loops: CDR1 SGHDT, CDR2 YYEEEE. CDR3 region: CASSFLLTVGGSWANVLTF. The CDR3 DNA reads TGTGCCAGCAGCTTCTTGCTAACCGTTGGGGGGAGCTGGGCCAACGTCCTGACTTTC.